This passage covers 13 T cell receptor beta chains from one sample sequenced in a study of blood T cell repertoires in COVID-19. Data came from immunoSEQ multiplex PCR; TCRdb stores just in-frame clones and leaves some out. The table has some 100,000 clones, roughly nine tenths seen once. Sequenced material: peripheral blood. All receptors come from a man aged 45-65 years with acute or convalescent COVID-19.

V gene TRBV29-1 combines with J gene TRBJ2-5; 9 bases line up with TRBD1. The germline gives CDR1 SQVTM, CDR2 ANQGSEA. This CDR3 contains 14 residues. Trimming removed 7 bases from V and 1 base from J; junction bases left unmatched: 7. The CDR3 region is CSAGQGMAQETQYF. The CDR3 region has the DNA TGCAGCGCCGGACAGGGGATGGCCCAAGAGACCCAGTACTTC.

The DNA of the CDR3 is TGTGCCAGCAGTAGACAGGCGAATCAGCCCCAGCATTTT. This sequence encodes CASSRQANQPQHF. The rearrangement links TRBV11-3 to TRBJ1-5, with D tentatively TRBD1 (6 bases). Germline values: CDR1 SGHNT, CDR2 YENEEA. Trimming took off 6 bases at V and 4 bases at J, with 10 bases between the two ends. This CDR3 comprises 13 residues.

In DNA form, the CDR3 reads TGCGCCAGCAGCTTGAGTCCAGGGGGTGAAAAACTGTTTTTT. It encodes CASSLSPGGEKLFF. This rearrangement joins TRBV5-1 to TRBJ1-4; 7 nucleotides match TRBD1. CDR3 length: 14 residues. V lost 1 base, J lost 7 bases, and 4 bases stayed unmatched. Germline CDR1 reads SGHRS; CDR2 reads YFSETQ. Together with reference TRBV5-1 and TRBJ1-4, the CDR3 gives the full variable domain: KAGVTQTPRYLIKTRGQQVTLSCSPISGHRSVSWYQQTPGQGLQFLFEYFSETQRNKGNFPGRFSGRQFSNSRSEMNVSTLELGDSALYLCASSLSPGGEKLFFGSGTQLSVL.

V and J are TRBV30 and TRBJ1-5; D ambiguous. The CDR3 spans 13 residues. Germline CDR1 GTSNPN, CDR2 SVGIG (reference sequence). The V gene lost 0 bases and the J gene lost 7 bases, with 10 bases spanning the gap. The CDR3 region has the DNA TGTGCCTGGAGTGTGGCCTTTGGCCAGCCCCAGCATTTT. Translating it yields CAWSVAFGQPQHF.

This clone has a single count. The CDR3 loop reads CASSLGLAGGLVTQYF. The CDR3 coding sequence is TGTGCCAGCAGCTTAGGACTAGCGGGGGGGCTGGTGACCCAGTACTTC. V usage is TRBV11-2 and J usage is TRBJ2-5, with 14 nucleotides matching TRBD2. This CDR3 is 16 amino acids long. Germline CDR1 SGHAT, CDR2 FQNNGV. With V trimmed by 1 base and J by 7 bases, 5 bases remained unmatched.

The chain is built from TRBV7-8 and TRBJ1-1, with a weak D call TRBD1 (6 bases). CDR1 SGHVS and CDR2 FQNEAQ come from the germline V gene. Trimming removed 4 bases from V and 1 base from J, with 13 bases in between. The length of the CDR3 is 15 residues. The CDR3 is CASSSWTAANTEAFF. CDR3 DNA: TGTGCCAGCAGCTCCTGGACAGCGGCGAACACTGAAGCTTTCTTT.

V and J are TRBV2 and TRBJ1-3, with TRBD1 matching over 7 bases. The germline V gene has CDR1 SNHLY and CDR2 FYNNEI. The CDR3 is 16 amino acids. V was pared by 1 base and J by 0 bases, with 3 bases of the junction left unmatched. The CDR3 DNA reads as TGTGCCAGCAGTGAAGGGAGACAGGGCTCTGGAAACACCATATATTTT. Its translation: CASSEGRQGSGNTIYF.

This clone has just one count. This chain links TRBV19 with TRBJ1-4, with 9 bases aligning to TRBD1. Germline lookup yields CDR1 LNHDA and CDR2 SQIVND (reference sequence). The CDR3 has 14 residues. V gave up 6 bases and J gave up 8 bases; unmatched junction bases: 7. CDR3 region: CASSSGTGREKLFF. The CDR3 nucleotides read TGTGCCAGTAGCTCCGGGACAGGGCGAGAAAAACTGTTTTTT. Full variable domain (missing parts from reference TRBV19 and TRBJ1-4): DGGITQSPKYLFRKEGQNVTLSCEQNLNHDAMYWYRQDPGQGLRLIYYSQIVNDFQKGDIAEGYSVSREKKESFPLTVTSAQKNPTAFYLCASSSGTGREKLFFGSGTQLSVL.

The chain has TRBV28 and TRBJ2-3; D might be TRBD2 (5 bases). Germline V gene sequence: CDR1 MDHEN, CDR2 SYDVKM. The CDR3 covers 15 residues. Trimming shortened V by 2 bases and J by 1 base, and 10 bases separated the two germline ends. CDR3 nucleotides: TGTGCCAGCAGTTTAATAAGCGGAGGCACAGATACGCAGTATTTT. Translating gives CASSLISGGTDTQYF.

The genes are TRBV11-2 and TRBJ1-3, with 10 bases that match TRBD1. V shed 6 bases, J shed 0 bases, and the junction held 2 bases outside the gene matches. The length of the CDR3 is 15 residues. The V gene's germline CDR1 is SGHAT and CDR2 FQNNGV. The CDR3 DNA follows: TGTGCCAGCAGATGGACAGGGGGCTCTGGAAACACCATATATTTT. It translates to CASRWTGGSGNTIYF.

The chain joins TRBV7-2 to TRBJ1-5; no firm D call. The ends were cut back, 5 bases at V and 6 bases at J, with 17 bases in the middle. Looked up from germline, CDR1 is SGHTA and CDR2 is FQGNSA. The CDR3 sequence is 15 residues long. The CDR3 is CASSPRRGEGQPQHF. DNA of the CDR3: TGTGCCAGCAGCCCTCGGCGGGGTGAGGGTCAGCCCCAGCATTTT.

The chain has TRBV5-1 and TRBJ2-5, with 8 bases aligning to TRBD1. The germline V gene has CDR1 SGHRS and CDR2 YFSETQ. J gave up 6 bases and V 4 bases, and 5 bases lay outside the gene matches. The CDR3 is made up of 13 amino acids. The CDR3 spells CASSPDRGQTQYF. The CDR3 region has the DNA TGCGCCAGCAGCCCAGACAGGGGCCAGACCCAGTACTTC.

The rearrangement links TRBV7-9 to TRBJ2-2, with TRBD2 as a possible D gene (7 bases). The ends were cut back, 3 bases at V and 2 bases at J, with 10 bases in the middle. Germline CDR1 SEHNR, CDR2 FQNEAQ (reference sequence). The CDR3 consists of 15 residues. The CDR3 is CASSLGGQNTGELFF. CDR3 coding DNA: TGTGCCAGCAGCTTGGGGGGGCAAAACACCGGGGAGCTGTTTTTT.